This T cell receptor beta chain is from a study of blood T cell repertoires in COVID-19. After removal of 4 bases from V and 3 bases from J, the junction contained 6 bases not matched to a gene. The CDR3 runs 14 residues. Germline CDR1 and CDR2: DFQATT and SNEGSKA (reference sequence). Clones were read by immunoSEQ multiplex PCR, and TCRdb kept only the in-frame ones, dropping some. The profile shows about 320,000 clones, 85% to 95% of them singletons. The gene calls are TRBV20-1 and TRBJ1-5; 7 bases are shared with TRBD1. This clonotype was obtained from a woman aged 25 to 45 who had been exposed to COVID-19. The material sequenced was PBMCs or T cells enriched from blood (not recorded which). CDR3 nucleotides: TGCAGTGCTAATGACAGGGCAGTCAATCAGCCCCAGCATTTT. This encodes CSANDRAVNQPQHF.